The rows below give T cell receptor beta chains drawn from one sample of a study of blood T cells in healthy people across ages. TCRdb passed the 5' RACE reads through MiXCR, listing each CDR3 protein once. The data hold 1,300,000 or so distinct CDR3 sequences, with approximately 59% observed a single time. The sequencing sample was made of blood. The receptors stem from a man younger than 35 in good health. CDR3s include the opening cysteine and the closing phenylalanine or tryptophan. A D gene is named only where the DNA matches it firmly. Only some rows state a clone size, as once, few, many or a class for expanded clones.

d_call j_call clone_size v_call cdr3_nt cdr3_aa
- TRBJ2-7 once TRBV4-1 TGCGCCAGCAGCCAAATGCCGATAGACAGTTACGAGCAGTACTTC CASSQMPIDSYEQYF
- TRBJ2-5 - TRBV7-9 TGTGCCAGCAGCTCCCTAATAGCGGAGACCCAGTACTTC CASSSLIAETQYF
- TRBJ2-1 once TRBV7-9 TGTGCCAGCAGCTTTGTCGGGAGAGGGTACAATGAGCAGTTCTTC CASSFVGRGYNEQFF
- TRBJ1-2 - TRBV9 TGTGCCAGCAGCGTAGGTCAGGGGAGCGACTATGGCTACACCTTC CASSVGQGSDYGYTF
- TRBJ2-1 - TRBV7-6 TGTGCCGGCAGCTGGTACAGGTACAATGAGCAGTTCTTC CAGSWYRYNEQFF
TRBD2 TRBJ2-3 - TRBV4-2 TGTGCCAGCAGCCAAGCCTTGCCGGGACTAGCGGAAGATACGCAGTATTTT CASSQALPGLAEDTQYF
- TRBJ2-7 - TRBV25-1 TGTGCCAGCAGTGAATATCCCTACGCCTACGAGCAGTACTTC CASSEYPYAYEQYF
TRBD2 TRBJ2-3 - TRBV5-5 TGTGCCAGCAGCTTGGCGGGCGTAGCGGGCACCACAGATACGCAGTATTTT CASSLAGVAGTTDTQYF
TRBD1 TRBJ2-7 - TRBV29-1 TGCGGCGTTGAAGAGGGACAGGGCTACGAGCAGTACTTC CGVEEGQGYEQYF
- TRBJ2-6 few TRBV29-1 TGCAGCGTTGAGGCAGGGGACGGGGCCAACGTCCTGACTTTC CSVEAGDGANVLTF
- TRBJ2-7 - TRBV5-1 TGCGCCAGCAAGTTACAGATAGACAATGAGCAGTACTTC CASKLQIDNEQYF
TRBD1 TRBJ1-5 - TRBV4-1 TGCGCCAGCAGTCTCACGACAGGGGGGGATAGCAATCAGCCCCAGCATTTT CASSLTTGGDSNQPQHF
TRBD2 TRBJ2-7 - TRBV7-2 TGTGCCAGCAGCCCCCTTGGAAGCGCGGGGGGATCCTACGAGCAGTACTTC CASSPLGSAGGSYEQYF
TRBD1 TRBJ2-3 - TRBV2 TGTGCCAGCAGAACACCGACGAGGGGGCACAGCACAGATACGCAGTATTTT CASRTPTRGHSTDTQYF
TRBD1 TRBJ2-1 - TRBV20-1 TGCAGTGCTACCGACAGGGCGGGTGAGCAGTTCTTC CSATDRAGEQFF
- TRBJ2-3 few TRBV4-3 TGCGCCAGCAGCCAAGGACTTCGGGATACGCAGTATTTT CASSQGLRDTQYF
TRBD1 TRBJ1-2 - TRBV11-2 TGTGCCAGCAGCTTACTGTCGGGACAGGGCTATGGCTACACCTTC CASSLLSGQGYGYTF
- TRBJ1-5 few TRBV6-6 TGTGCCAGCAGTGGTCAAGGGGGTAGTCAGCCCCAGCATTTT CASSGQGGSQPQHF
- TRBJ1-2 - TRBV6-1 TGTGCCACGGAACCCCCAGGGGCGGTCTATGGCTACACCTTC CATEPPGAVYGYTF
- TRBJ1-4 few TRBV4-1 TGCGCCAGCAGCCAAAGCCCTCGATCTAATGAAAAACTGTTTTTT CASSQSPRSNEKLFF
- TRBJ2-7 few TRBV3-1 TGTGCCAGCAGCCAAGTCGGAGGGGATCTCTACGAGCAGTACTTC CASSQVGGDLYEQYF
TRBD2 TRBJ2-1 - TRBV12-5 TGTGCTAGTGGTTTAGTGCTAGCGGGAGAGGATGAGCAGTTCTTC CASGLVLAGEDEQFF
- TRBJ1-3 - TRBV12-3/TRBV12-4 TGTGCCAGCAGTCCCACAGAACCCGGGGACACCATATATTTT CASSPTEPGDTIYF